A single sample gave rise to the 15 T cell receptor beta chains below, sequenced in a study of T cells in Graves' hyperthyroidism and ophthalmopathy. TCR beta CDR3 regions were amplified from RNA transcripts. HTBI primers were employed in a first-round RT-PCR of the TCR CDR3. Each CDR3 protein gets one entry after TCRdb re-called the multiplex PCR reads with MiXCR. Of 300,000 to 350,000 distinct CDR3 sequences detected, about 18% appear once; the ten largest clones hold about 53%. Input material: blood. The source of these receptors is a woman between 50 and 59 years old with Graves' hyperthyroidism.

This clonotype has just a few counts. V and J are TRBV7-9 and TRBJ2-7, with 7 bases aligning to TRBD1. Per the germline V gene, CDR1 is SEHNR and CDR2 is FQNEAQ (reference sequence). The CDR3 is 14 residues long. The ends lost 8 bases at V and 0 bases at J; junction bases unmatched: 7. CDR3 sequence reads: CASGPGTDSYEQYF. As DNA, the CDR3 is TGTGCCAGCGGCCCCGGGACAGACTCCTACGAGCAGTACTTC.

The chain joins TRBV6-1 to TRBJ1-2; D might be TRBD1 (5 bases). V lost 8 bases and J 0 bases, leaving 10 bases between the germline ends. This CDR3 region has 13 residues. Germline V CDR1 and CDR2: MNHNS, SASEGT. The CDR3 spells CASGGVPNYGYTF. The DNA for the CDR3 is TGTGCCAGCGGGGGGGTTCCTAACTATGGCTACACCTTC.

The rearrangement links TRBV20-1 to TRBJ2-5; a weak D match, TRBD2 (5 bases). CDR3 length: 13 residues. With 4 bases removed from V and 5 bases from J, the gap between germline ends came to 14 bases. Germline V gene data show CDR1 as DFQATT and CDR2 as SNEGSKA (reference sequence). CDR3 sequence (DNA): TGCAGTGCTAATGGGGTAGGCGGGGAGACCCAGTACTTC. Translation gives CSANGVGGETQYF.

The gene calls are TRBV28 and TRBJ2-7, with TRBD1 matching over 10 bases. Germline CDR1 is MDHEN and CDR2 is SYDVKM. The CDR3 has 14 residues. Trimming at V came to 7 bases and at J to 3 bases, leaving 6 bases not matched to a gene. CDR3 in amino acids: CASTQTGGGYEQYF. The CDR3 DNA follows: TGTGCCAGCACCCAGACAGGGGGCGGCTACGAGCAGTACTTC.

This clonotype was seen a handful of times. Compared with germline, one end of the junction differs, possibly owing to a read error. The genes are TRBV7-7 and TRBJ1-4; no clear D. In germline, CDR1 is SSHAT, CDR2 FNYEAQ (reference sequence). This CDR3 is built from 14 residues. CDR3 coding DNA: TGTGCTAGCAGCTTAGATCCTTCGAGTGAAAAACTGTTTTTT. Amino acid sequence: CASSLDPSSEKLFF.

Many counts were recorded for this clonotype. The chain recombines TRBV7-9 with TRBJ2-7, with a possible D match to TRBD1 (5 bases). Germline V CDR1 and CDR2: SEHNR, FQNEAQ (reference sequence). The CDR3 covers 14 residues. V was shortened by 5 bases and J by 4 bases, with 15 bases between the two germline ends. As DNA, the CDR3 is TGTGCCAGCAGCCTCAGGGTTGGCGATTACGAGCAGTACTTC. Its protein is CASSLRVGDYEQYF. The entire variable domain, with the rest obtained from reference TRBV7-9 and TRBJ2-7, is as follows: DTGVSQNPRHKITKRGQNVTFRCDPISEHNRLYWYRQTLGQGPEFLTYFQNEAQLEKSRLLSDRFSAERPKGSFSTLEIQRTEQGDSAMYLCASSLRVGDYEQYFGPGTRLTVT.

This clonotype occurred a few times. The chain has TRBV5-1 and TRBJ2-6, with D uncertain. Germline loops: CDR1 SGHRS, CDR2 YFSETQ. V lost 5 bases to trimming and J lost 0 bases, with 9 bases between them. This CDR3 has 15 amino acids. The CDR3, as DNA: TGCGCCAGCAGTTCGGCTTACTCTGGGGCCAACGTCCTGACTTTC. Amino acids: CASSSAYSGANVLTF.

This clonotype was observed many times. The genes are TRBV6-1 and TRBJ1-5, with D maybe TRBD1 (5 bases). The germline gives CDR1 MNHNS, CDR2 SASEGT. The CDR3 has 13 residues. V lost 7 bases and J 2 bases, leaving 9 bases between the germline ends. The CDR3 DNA is TGTGCCAGCAACTGGGGGGGCAATCAGCCCCAGCATTTT. Its translation is CASNWGGNQPQHF.

The chain combines TRBV6-5 with TRBJ2-1; TRBD2 might be the D (5 bases). The CDR3 is 15 amino acids. Germline lookup yields CDR1 MNHEY and CDR2 SVGAGI. V was shortened by 0 bases and J by 7 bases, with 13 bases between the two germline ends. CDR3 in amino acids: CASSYSYAGRNEQFF. CDR3 bases: TGTGCCAGCAGTTACTCGTACGCGGGCCGAAATGAGCAGTTCTTC.

The CDR3: CASSNGQSNTEAFF. The CDR3 DNA reads as TGTGCCAGCAGTAACGGACAGTCGAACACTGAAGCTTTCTTT. The chain has TRBV6-1 and TRBJ1-1; maybe TRBD1 (6 bases). CDR3 length: 14 residues. The germline V gene has CDR1 MNHNS and CDR2 SASEGT. The germline V and J ends were trimmed by 5 bases and 1 base, with 11 bases remaining between them.

The sample holds many counts of this clonotype. This rearrangement joins TRBV20-1 to TRBJ2-5; D ambiguous. The CDR3 runs 12 residues. V gave up 3 bases and J gave up 2 bases, with 7 bases separating them. The germline gives CDR1 DFQATT, CDR2 SNEGSKA (reference sequence). CDR3 coding DNA: TGCAGTGCTAGGAAACAGCAAGAGACCCAGTACTTC. It specifies CSARKQQETQYF.

V usage is TRBV30 and J usage is TRBJ2-1; TRBD1 aligns across 9 bases. V was pared by 1 base and J by 9 bases, with 7 bases of the junction left unmatched. CDR1 is GTSNPN, CDR2 SVGIG, per germline (reference sequence). The CDR3 covers 14 residues. The CDR3: CAWSAGTGLGEQFF. In DNA form, the CDR3 reads TGTGCCTGGAGTGCCGGGACAGGGCTGGGTGAGCAGTTCTTC.

The CDR3 is CASSQVSTGELFF. CDR3 DNA: TGTGCCAGCAGTCAAGTGTCCACCGGGGAGCTGTTTTTT. This chain joins TRBV28 and TRBJ2-2; D uncertain. Germline V gene lookup returns CDR1 MDHEN and CDR2 SYDVKM. The CDR3 sequence is 13 residues long. Trimming stripped 5 bases from V and 4 bases from J, with 8 bases between.

The genes are TRBV6-1 and TRBJ1-4; TRBD1 matches 7 bases. The J segment lost 10 bases and the V segment lost 6 bases, leaving 11 bases of the junction unmatched. The germline gives CDR1 MNHNS, CDR2 SASEGT. The CDR3 is made up of 14 amino acids. The CDR3 region is CASSLVDRARKLFF. As DNA, the CDR3 is TGTGCCAGCAGCCTGGTTGACAGGGCTAGAAAACTGTTTTTT.

This clonotype has a count of ten or more. V gene TRBV7-3 combines with J gene TRBJ2-5; D could derive from TRBD1 or TRBD2 (5 bases each). The V end lost 0 bases, the J end lost 4 bases, and 6 bases lay between the germline ends. In germline, CDR1 is SGHTA, CDR2 FQGTGA. This CDR3 is built from 13 residues. The CDR3 DNA is TGTGCCAGCAGCTTAACTGGGGGAGAGACCCAGTACTTC. This gives the protein CASSLTGGETQYF.